The next 25 T cell receptor beta chains were all read from a single sample in a study of vaccination and CD4 T cells after COVID-19. Treatment given: roughly 11-day PBMC culture with coronavirus spike peptide pools or control peptides (ViraFEST assay). The unexposed donor gave CD4+ T cells before the COVID-19 pandemic (2011-2018). Their specific antigens are unknown. With the Oncomine TCR Beta short-read assay, DNA from cultured CD4+ T cells was sequenced. TCRdb processed the PCR reads anew with MiXCR; each CDR3 protein has one entry. The data show around 5,600 distinct CDR3 sequences, roughly 60% seen once. The sequenced sample was CD4+ T cells from blood, cultured in vitro. Source of these receptors: a human donor in good health.

The rearrangement uses TRBV20-1 and TRBJ1-3; TRBD1 aligns across 10 bases. The germline gives CDR1 DFQATT, CDR2 SNEGSKA (reference sequence). The ends lost 2 bases at V and 2 bases at J; junction bases unmatched: 3. The CDR3 has 15 amino acids. The CDR3 coding sequence is TGCAGTGCTAGAAAAGACAGGGGGCCTGGAAACACCATATATTTT. Protein sequence: CSARKDRGPGNTIYF.

There are a few counts of this clonotype. The chain links TRBV19 to TRBJ1-5; a possible D gene is TRBD1 (6 bases). The CDR3 sequence is 14 residues long. CDR1 and CDR2 (germline): LNHDA, SQIVND (reference sequence). V lost 4 bases, J lost 5 bases, and 12 bases lay in between. In DNA form, the CDR3 reads TGTGCCAGTAGTAGCTGGGGGCTGGATCAGCCCCAGCATTTT. This sequence encodes CASSSWGLDQPQHF.

V usage is TRBV12-3 or TRBV12-4 and J usage is TRBJ2-7; D call uncertain. The CDR3 is made up of 13 amino acids. V lost 0 bases, J lost 4 bases, and 7 bases lay in between. CDR3 DNA: TGTGCCAGCAGTTTAGCGCACGGGTACGAGCAGTACTTC. Translation: CASSLAHGYEQYF.

This chain joins TRBV12-3 or TRBV12-4 and TRBJ1-6; D might be TRBD1 (6 bases). The CDR3 is 14 amino acids. V lost 1 base and J lost 5, with 6 bases in between. The CDR3 is CASSLGTDNSPLHF. The CDR3 coding sequence is TGTGCCAGCAGTTTAGGGACAGATAATTCACCCCTCCACTTT.

The chain uses TRBV1 and TRBJ1-5. TRBV1 is termed a pseudogene. The CDR3 runs to 12 residues. CDR3 DNA sequence: TGCACCGCCCAGGTTAGCAATCAGCCCCAGCATTTT. Encoded protein: CTAQVSNQPQHF.

This chain connects TRBV7-2 to TRBJ2-1; 7 bases line up with TRBD2. Trimming took 5 bases from V and 8 from J; bases not matched to a gene: 15. The CDR3 is 16 amino acids. The germline V gene has CDR1 SGHTA and CDR2 FQGNSA. The CDR3 loop reads CASSITTSVAGHEQFF. The CDR3, as DNA: TGTGCCAGCAGCATCACCACTAGCGTCGCCGGTCATGAGCAGTTCTTC. The variable domain in full, with the rest retrieved from reference TRBV7-2 and TRBJ2-1, is GAGVSQSPSNKVTEKGKDVELRCDPISGHTALYWYRQSLGQGLEFLIYFQGNSAPDKSGLPSDRFSAERTGGSVSTLTIQRTQQEDSAVYLCASSITTSVAGHEQFFGPGTRLTVL.

The chain links TRBV19 to TRBJ2-7, with D tentatively TRBD2 (6 bases). Germline assignment: CDR1 LNHDA and CDR2 SQIVND (reference sequence). Trimming removed 6 bases at V and 0 bases at J, with 12 bases between. The CDR3 loop spans 14 amino acids. The CDR3 DNA sequence: TGTGCCAGTAGCAAACTCGGGAGCTCCTACGAGCAGTACTTC. Amino acids: CASSKLGSSYEQYF.

This chain connects TRBV12-3 or TRBV12-4 to TRBJ2-2; 12 nucleotides align to TRBD2. V trimming: 6 bases; J trimming: 5 bases; junction bases outside the gene matches: 4. This CDR3 comprises 15 residues. The CDR3 region is CASRLAGGPTGELFF. CDR3 nucleotide sequence: TGTGCCAGCAGACTAGCGGGAGGACCTACCGGGGAGCTGTTTTTT.

The CDR3 loop is CASSYLGDGEAFF. The CDR3, as DNA: TGTGCCAGCAGTTACTTAGGGGACGGTGAAGCTTTCTTT. The chain joins TRBV6-5 to TRBJ1-1, with D possibly matching TRBD1 (5 bases). Germline V gives CDR1 MNHEY, CDR2 SVGAGI. Deletions cut 1 base from V and 7 bases from J, with 10 bases between. The CDR3 is 13 residues long.

The chain uses TRBV12-3 or TRBV12-4 and TRBJ1-1; D may be TRBD1 (5 bases). CDR3 length: 15 residues. Trimming stripped 4 bases from V and 14 bases from J, with 26 bases between. The CDR3 loop is CASSYPGAGARGGFF. CDR3 sequence (DNA): TGTGCCAGCAGTTACCCCGGGGCTGGGGCGAGGGGTGGGTTCTTT.

The V gene is TRBV6-2 or TRBV6-3, the J gene TRBJ2-5; 8 bases fit TRBD2. V shed 9 bases, J shed 7 bases, and the junction held 13 bases outside the gene matches. Germline values: CDR1 MNHEY, CDR2 SVGEGT. This CDR3 has 14 amino acids. The CDR3 DNA reads as TGTGCCAGTCGTAGCGGGGTGTCCCAGGTGACCCAGTACTTC. It specifies CASRSGVSQVTQYF.

V usage is TRBV19 and J usage is TRBJ2-5; D is perhaps TRBD1 or TRBD2 (5 bases each). This CDR3 comprises 15 residues. Trimming removed 5 bases from V and 2 bases from J, with 15 bases in between. Germline V lookup: CDR1 LNHDA, CDR2 SQIVND (reference sequence). The CDR3 region is CASSPRGTEQETQYF. The DNA of the CDR3 is TGTGCCAGTAGTCCCCGAGGGACGGAACAAGAGACCCAGTACTTC.

The chain uses TRBV5-6 and TRBJ2-3; no clear D. CDR3 size: 15 residues. The ends were cut back, 0 bases at V and 0 bases at J, with 8 bases in the middle. Germline lookup yields CDR1 SGHDT and CDR2 YYEEEE. In DNA, the CDR3 is TGTGCCAGCAGCTTGGTGGTGGTTAGCACAGATACGCAGTATTTT. Amino acids: CASSLVVVSTDTQYF.

The J gene is TRBJ2-5, the V gene TRBV9; D is ambiguous. V shed 1 base and J shed 2 bases, with 9 bases lying between them. Germline assignment: CDR1 SGDLS and CDR2 YYNGEE. This CDR3 spans 14 amino acids. In nucleotides, the CDR3 is TGTGCCAGCAGCGTAAGGCCAGAACAAGAGACCCAGTACTTC. It translates to CASSVRPEQETQYF.

This chain links TRBV2 with TRBJ2-5; D possibly uses TRBD1 or TRBD2 (5 bases each). Trimming pared 8 bases from V and 2 bases from J, leaving 18 bases between. Germline V gene sequence: CDR1 SNHLY, CDR2 FYNNEI. This CDR3 has 15 residues. CDR3 protein: CASSRGGLPQETQYF. CDR3 coding DNA: TGTGCCAGCTCAAGGGGCGGACTCCCGCAAGAGACCCAGTACTTC.

The genes are TRBV19 and TRBJ1-5; D remains ambiguous. Germline CDR1 and CDR2: LNHDA and SQIVND (reference sequence). The CDR3 runs to 13 residues. Trimming removed 4 bases from V and 7 bases from J, with 11 bases in between. This CDR3 is CASSRQKSQPQHF. DNA of the CDR3: TGTGCCAGTAGTAGGCAGAAAAGCCAGCCCCAGCATTTT.

The V call is TRBV7-2, the J call TRBJ1-1, with 7 bases fitting TRBD1. The CDR3 contains 15 residues. Germline trimming cut 5 bases from V and 0 bases from J; bases unmatched to any gene: 6. Germline CDR1 reads SGHTA; CDR2 reads FQGNSA. The DNA for the CDR3 is TGTGCCAGCAGCACGGGACAGCCCATGAACACTGAAGCTTTCTTT. Protein product: CASSTGQPMNTEAFF.

V usage is TRBV11-2 and J usage is TRBJ1-6; D call uncertain. CDR3 length: 21 residues. The V end was cut by 0 bases, the J end by 0 bases, with 21 bases between. Germline-derived CDR1 and CDR2 are SGHAT and FQNNGV. CDR3 in amino acids: CASSLDWLHAARSSYNSPLHF. CDR3 bases: TGTGCCAGCAGCTTAGATTGGTTACACGCGGCGAGGAGCTCCTATAATTCACCCCTCCACTTT.

J is TRBJ2-3 and V is TRBV28, with no clear D. This CDR3 region has 12 residues. Trimming cost V 3 bases and J 3 bases, with 4 bases left between them. In germline, CDR1 is MDHEN, CDR2 SYDVKM. The DNA for the CDR3 is TGTGCCAGCAGTTTGAGAACAGATACGCAGTATTTT. Translation gives CASSLRTDTQYF.

This clonotype has just a few counts. The chain carries TRBV6-1 and TRBJ1-2; a weak D match, TRBD1 (5 bases). This CDR3 comprises 16 residues. V was shortened by 5 bases and J by 5 bases, with 21 bases between the two germline ends. CDR1 is MNHNS, CDR2 SASEGT, per germline. The CDR3 sequence: CASSPGTLESGYGYTF. The CDR3 region has the DNA TGTGCCAGCAGTCCCGGGACCCTGGAGAGTGGTTATGGCTACACCTTC.

By share of the sample, this clonotype is large. V and J are TRBV6-1 and TRBJ2-7; possible D gene TRBD1, 6 bases. This CDR3 has 15 residues. With 2 bases removed from V and 2 bases from J, the gap between germline ends came to 13 bases. CDR1 is MNHNS, CDR2 SASEGT, per germline. This CDR3 reads CASSERGRGAYEQYF. CDR3 nucleotides: TGTGCCAGCAGTGAAAGGGGCAGGGGTGCCTACGAGCAGTACTTC.

The chain uses TRBV2 and TRBJ2-5; D gene unclear. The CDR3 loop spans 13 amino acids. V lost 6 bases and J 2 bases, leaving 10 bases between the germline ends. CDR1 is SNHLY and CDR2 is FYNNEI in the germline V gene. The CDR3 DNA is TGTGCCAGCAGCCAGGTGGGACAAGAGACCCAGTACTTC. As protein: CASSQVGQETQYF. The full variable domain, with the rest looked up from reference TRBV2 and TRBJ2-5, is EPEVTQTPSHQVTQMGQEVILRCVPISNHLYFYWYRQILGQKVEFLVSFYNNEISEKSEIFDDQFSVERPDGSNFTLKIRSTKLEDSAMYFCASSQVGQETQYFGPGTRLLVL.

The rearrangement joins TRBV6-2 or TRBV6-3 to TRBJ2-5; D gene uncertain. CDR3 length: 11 amino acids. V was clipped by 4 bases and J by 5 bases, with 5 bases between them. CDR1 is MNHEY and CDR2 is SVGEGT in the germline V gene. The CDR3 loop reads CASSFAETQYF. CDR3 nucleotide sequence: TGTGCCAGCAGTTTTGCGGAGACCCAGTACTTC.

The chain links TRBV5-1 to TRBJ1-1; D is possibly TRBD1 (5 bases). The CDR3 consists of 13 residues. Trimming removed 1 base from V and 7 bases from J, with 11 bases in between. Per the germline V gene, CDR1 is SGHRS and CDR2 is YFSETQ. CDR3 DNA sequence: TGCGCCAGCAGCTTGAGTTTGGGGGATGAAGCTTTCTTT. Translation gives CASSLSLGDEAFF.

The genes are TRBV5-1 and TRBJ1-1, with D uncertain. The CDR3 consists of 18 residues. Germline CDR1 SGHRS, CDR2 YFSETQ. V was pared by 0 bases and J by 7 bases, with 25 bases between. This chain's CDR3 is CASSLVSADVNLGLEAFF. In DNA form, the CDR3 reads TGCGCCAGCAGCTTGGTATCGGCGGACGTCAACCTAGGTCTTGAAGCTTTCTTT.